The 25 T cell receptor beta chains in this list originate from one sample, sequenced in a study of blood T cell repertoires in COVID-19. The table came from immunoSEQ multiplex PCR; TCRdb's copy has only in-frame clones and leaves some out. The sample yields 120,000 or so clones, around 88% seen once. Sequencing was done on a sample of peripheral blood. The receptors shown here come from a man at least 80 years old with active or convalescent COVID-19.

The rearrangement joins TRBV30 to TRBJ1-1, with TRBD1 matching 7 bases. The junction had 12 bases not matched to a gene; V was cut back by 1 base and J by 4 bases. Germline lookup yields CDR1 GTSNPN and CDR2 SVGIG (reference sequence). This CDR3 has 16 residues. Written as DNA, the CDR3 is TGTGCCTGGAGTGCCTCCCGAACAGGGGCGAGCACTGAAGCTTTCTTT. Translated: CAWSASRTGASTEAFF.

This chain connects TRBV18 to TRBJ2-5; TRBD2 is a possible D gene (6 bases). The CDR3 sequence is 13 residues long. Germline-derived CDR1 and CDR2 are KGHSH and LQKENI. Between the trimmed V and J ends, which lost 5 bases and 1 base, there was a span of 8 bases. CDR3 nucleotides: TGTGCCAGCTCAGGCGGGATCCAAGAGACCCAGTACTTC. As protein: CASSGGIQETQYF.

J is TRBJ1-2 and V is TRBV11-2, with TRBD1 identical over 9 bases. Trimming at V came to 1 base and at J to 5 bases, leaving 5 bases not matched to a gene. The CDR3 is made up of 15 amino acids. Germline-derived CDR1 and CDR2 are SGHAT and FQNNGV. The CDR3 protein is CASSLGTGALYGYTF. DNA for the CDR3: TGTGCCAGCAGCTTAGGGACAGGGGCTCTTTATGGCTACACCTTC.

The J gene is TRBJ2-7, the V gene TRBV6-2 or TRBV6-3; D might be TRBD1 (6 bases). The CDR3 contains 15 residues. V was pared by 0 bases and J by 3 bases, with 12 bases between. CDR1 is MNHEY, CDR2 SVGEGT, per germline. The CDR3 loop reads CASSYSQGTIYEQYF. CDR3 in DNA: TGTGCCAGCAGTTACTCCCAGGGGACGATCTACGAGCAGTACTTC.

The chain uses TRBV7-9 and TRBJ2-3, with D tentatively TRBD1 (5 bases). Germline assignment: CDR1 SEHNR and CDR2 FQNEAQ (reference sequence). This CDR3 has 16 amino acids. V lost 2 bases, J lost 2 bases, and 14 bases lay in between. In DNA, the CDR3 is TGTGCCAGCAGCTTAACAAGGGGTTCGTTCACAGATACGCAGTATTTT. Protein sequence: CASSLTRGSFTDTQYF.

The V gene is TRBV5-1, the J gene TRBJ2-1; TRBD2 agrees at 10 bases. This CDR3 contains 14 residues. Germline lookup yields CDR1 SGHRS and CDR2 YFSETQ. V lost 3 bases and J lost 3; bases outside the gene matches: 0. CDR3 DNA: TGCGCCAGCAGCTGGACTAGCGGCTACAATGAGCAGTTCTTC. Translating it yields CASSWTSGYNEQFF. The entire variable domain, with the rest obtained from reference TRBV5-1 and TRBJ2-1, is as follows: KAGVTQTPRYLIKTRGQQVTLSCSPISGHRSVSWYQQTPGQGLQFLFEYFSETQRNKGNFPGRFSGRQFSNSRSEMNVSTLELGDSALYLCASSWTSGYNEQFFGPGTRLTVL.

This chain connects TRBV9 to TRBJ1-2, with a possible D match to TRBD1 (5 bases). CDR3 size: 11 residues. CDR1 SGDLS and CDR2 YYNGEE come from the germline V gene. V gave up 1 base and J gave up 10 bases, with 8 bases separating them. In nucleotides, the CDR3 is TGTGCCAGCAGCGTATCGGGGGACTACACCTTC. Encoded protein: CASSVSGDYTF.

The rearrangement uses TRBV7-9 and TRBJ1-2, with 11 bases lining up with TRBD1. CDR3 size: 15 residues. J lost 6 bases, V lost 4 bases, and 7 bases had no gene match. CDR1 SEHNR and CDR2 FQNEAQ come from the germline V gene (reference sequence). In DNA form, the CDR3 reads TGTGCCAGCAGCTCGAGGGACAGGGGGTTGGATGGCTACACCTTC. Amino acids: CASSSRDRGLDGYTF.

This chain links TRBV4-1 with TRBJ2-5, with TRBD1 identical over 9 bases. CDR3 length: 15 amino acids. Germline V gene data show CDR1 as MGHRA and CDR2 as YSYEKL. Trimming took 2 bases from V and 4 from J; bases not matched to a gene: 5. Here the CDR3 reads CASSQPGTGRETQYF. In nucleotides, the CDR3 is TGCGCCAGCAGCCAACCTGGGACAGGGAGAGAGACCCAGTACTTC.

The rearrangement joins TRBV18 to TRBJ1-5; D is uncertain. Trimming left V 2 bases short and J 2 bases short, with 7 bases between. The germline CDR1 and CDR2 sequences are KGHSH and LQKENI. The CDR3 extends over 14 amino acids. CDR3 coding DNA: TGTGCCAGCTCACCATATCCCCGCAATCAGCCCCAGCATTTT. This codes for CASSPYPRNQPQHF. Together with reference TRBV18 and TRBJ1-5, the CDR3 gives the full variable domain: NAGVMQNPRHLVRRRGQEARLRCSPMKGHSHVYWYRQLPEEGLKFMVYLQKENIIDESGMPKERFSAEFPKEGPSILRIQQVVRGDSAAYFCASSPYPRNQPQHFGDGTRLSIL.

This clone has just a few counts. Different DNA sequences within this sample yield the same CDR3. The CDR3 here is CASSYSEGNTEAFF. DNA for the CDR3: TGTGCCAGCAGTTACTCTGAGGGGAACACTGAAGCTTTCTTT. V gene TRBV6-6 combines with J gene TRBJ1-1; D is unclear. The CDR3 contains 14 residues. Germline V gene data show CDR1 as MNHNY and CDR2 as SVGAGI (reference sequence). V gave up 0 bases and J gave up 1 base, with 6 bases separating them.

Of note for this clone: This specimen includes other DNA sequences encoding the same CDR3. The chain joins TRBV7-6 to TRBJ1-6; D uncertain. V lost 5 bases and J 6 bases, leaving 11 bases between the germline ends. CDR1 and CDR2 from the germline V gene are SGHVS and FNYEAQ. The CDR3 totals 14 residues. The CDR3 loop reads CASSPTASNSPLHF. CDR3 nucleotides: TGTGCCAGCAGCCCCACCGCGAGTAATTCACCCCTCCACTTT.

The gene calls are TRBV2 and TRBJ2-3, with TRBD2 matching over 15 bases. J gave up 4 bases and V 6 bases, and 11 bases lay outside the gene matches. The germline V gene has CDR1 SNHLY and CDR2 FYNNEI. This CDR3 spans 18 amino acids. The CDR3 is CASSRLPGTSGGPDTQYF. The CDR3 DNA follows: TGTGCCAGCAGCCGCCTGCCCGGGACTAGCGGGGGGCCAGATACGCAGTATTTT.

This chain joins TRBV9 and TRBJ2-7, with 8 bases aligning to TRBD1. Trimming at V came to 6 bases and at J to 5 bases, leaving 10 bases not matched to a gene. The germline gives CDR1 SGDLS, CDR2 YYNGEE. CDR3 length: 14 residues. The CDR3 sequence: CASTLTMTGDEQYF. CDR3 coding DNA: TGTGCCAGCACCTTAACCATGACAGGGGACGAGCAGTACTTC. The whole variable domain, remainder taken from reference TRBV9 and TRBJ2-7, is DSGVTQTPKHLITATGQRVTLRCSPRSGDLSVYWYQQSLDQGLQFLIQYYNGEERAKGNILERFSAQQFPDLHSELNLSSLELGDSALYFCASTLTMTGDEQYFGPGTRLTVT.

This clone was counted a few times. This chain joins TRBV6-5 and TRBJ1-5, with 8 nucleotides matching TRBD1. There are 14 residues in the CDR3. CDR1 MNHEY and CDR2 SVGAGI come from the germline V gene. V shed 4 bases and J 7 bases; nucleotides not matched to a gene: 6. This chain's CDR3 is CASSSTGEEQPQHF. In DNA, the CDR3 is TGTGCCAGCAGTTCGACAGGGGAGGAACAGCCCCAGCATTTT.

CDR3 bases: TGTGCCAGCAGAGGACTAGCGGGGGCGTCCTCCTACGAGCAGTACTTC. Protein sequence: CASRGLAGASSYEQYF. The rearrangement links TRBV6-4 to TRBJ2-7; 13 positions agree with TRBD2. The CDR3 totals 16 residues. Germline CDR1 is MRHNA and CDR2 is SNTAGT. V lost 6 bases to trimming and J lost 0 bases; unmatched junction nucleotides: 5.

The CDR3 region has the DNA TGCGCCAGCAGTGAGGGCAGGGGGTGGAACACCGGGGAGCTGTTTTTT. Translating it yields CASSEGRGWNTGELFF. The V and J genes are TRBV10-1 and TRBJ2-2; 7 bases agree with TRBD1. Per germline, CDR1 WNHNN and CDR2 SYGVQD (reference sequence). V shed 2 bases, J shed 1 base, and the junction held 4 bases outside the gene matches. The CDR3 loop spans 16 amino acids.

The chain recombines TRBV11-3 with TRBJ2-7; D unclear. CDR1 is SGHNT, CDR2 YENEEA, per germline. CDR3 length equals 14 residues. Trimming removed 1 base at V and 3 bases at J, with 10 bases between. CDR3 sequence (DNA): TGTGCCAGCAGCTTAGGACAAGGTGTCTACGAGCAGTACTTC. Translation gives CASSLGQGVYEQYF.

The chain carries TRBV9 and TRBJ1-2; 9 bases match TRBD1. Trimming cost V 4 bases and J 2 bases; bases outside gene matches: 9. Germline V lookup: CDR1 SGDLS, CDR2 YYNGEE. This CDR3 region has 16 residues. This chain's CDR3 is CASSPRTGVLNYGYTF. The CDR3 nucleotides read TGTGCCAGCAGCCCTCGGACAGGGGTTTTAAACTATGGCTACACCTTC.

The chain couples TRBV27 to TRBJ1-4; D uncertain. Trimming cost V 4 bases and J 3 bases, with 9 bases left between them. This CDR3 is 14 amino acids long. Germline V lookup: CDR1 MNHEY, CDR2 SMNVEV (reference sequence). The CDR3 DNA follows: TGTGCCAGCAGTTCCGAGGGATCTAATGAAAAACTGTTTTTT. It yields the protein CASSSEGSNEKLFF.

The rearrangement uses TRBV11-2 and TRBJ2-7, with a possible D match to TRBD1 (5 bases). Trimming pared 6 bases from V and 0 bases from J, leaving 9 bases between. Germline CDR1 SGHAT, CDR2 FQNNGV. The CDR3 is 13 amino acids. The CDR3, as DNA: TGTGCCAGCAGAGCAGGGATCTCCTACGAGCAGTACTTC. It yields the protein CASRAGISYEQYF.

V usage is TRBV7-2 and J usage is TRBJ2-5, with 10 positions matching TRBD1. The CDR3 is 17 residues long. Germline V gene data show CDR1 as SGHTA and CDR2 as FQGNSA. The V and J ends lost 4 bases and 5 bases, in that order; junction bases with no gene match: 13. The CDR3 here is CASSYSPGQGKMETQYF. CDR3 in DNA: TGTGCCAGCAGCTATTCACCGGGACAGGGGAAGATGGAGACCCAGTACTTC.

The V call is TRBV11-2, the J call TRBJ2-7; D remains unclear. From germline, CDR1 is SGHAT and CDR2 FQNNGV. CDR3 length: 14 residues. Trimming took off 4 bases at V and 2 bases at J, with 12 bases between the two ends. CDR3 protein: CASSSSQITYEQYF. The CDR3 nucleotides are TGTGCCAGCAGCTCTAGTCAAATCACCTACGAGCAGTACTTC.

CDR3 nucleotide sequence: TGTGCCTGGAGTTATAGTCATGGCTACACCTTC. Translating it yields CAWSYSHGYTF. The chain is built from TRBV30 and TRBJ1-2; no clear D. Germline V gene data show CDR1 as GTSNPN and CDR2 as SVGIG (reference sequence). V lost 2 bases, J lost 6 bases, and 7 bases lay in between. The CDR3 is 11 amino acids.

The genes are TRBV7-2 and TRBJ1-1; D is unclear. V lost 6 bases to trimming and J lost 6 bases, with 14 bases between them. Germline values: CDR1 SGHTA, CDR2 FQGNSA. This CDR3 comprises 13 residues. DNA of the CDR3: TGTGCCAGCAGTTTCCACACCTCCGCTGAAGCTTTCTTT. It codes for CASSFHTSAEAFF.